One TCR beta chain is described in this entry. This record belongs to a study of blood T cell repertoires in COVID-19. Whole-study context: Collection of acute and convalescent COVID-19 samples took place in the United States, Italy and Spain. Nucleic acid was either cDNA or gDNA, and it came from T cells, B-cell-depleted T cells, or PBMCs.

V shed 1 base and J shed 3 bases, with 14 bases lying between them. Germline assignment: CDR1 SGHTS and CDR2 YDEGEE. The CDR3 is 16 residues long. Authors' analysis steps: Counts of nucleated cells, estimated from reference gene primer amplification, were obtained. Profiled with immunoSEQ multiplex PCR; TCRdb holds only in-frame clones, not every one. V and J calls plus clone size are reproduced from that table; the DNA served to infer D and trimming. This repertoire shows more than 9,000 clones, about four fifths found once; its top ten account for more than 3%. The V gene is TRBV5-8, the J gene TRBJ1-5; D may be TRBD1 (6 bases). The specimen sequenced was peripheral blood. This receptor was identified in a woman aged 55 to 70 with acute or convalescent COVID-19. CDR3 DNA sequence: TGTGCCAGCAGCTTGTTACATACAGGGTCCAATCAGCCCCAGCATTTT. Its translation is CASSLLHTGSNQPQHF. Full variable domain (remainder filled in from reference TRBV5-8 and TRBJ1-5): EAGVTQSPTHLIKTRGQQATLRCSPISGHTSVYWYQQALGLGLQFLLWYDEGEERNRGNFPPRFSGRQFPNYSSELNVNALELEDSALYLCASSLLHTGSNQPQHFGDGTRLSIL.